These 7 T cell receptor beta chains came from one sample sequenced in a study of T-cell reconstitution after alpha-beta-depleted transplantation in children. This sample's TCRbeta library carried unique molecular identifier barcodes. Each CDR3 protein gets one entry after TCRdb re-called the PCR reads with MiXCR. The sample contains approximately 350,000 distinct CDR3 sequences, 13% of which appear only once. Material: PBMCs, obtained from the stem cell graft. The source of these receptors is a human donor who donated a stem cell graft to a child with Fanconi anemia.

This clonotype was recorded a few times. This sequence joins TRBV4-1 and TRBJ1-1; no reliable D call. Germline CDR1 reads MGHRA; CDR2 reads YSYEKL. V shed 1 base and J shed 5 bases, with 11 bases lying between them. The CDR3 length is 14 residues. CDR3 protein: CASSQGVGRTEAFF. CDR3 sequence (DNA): TGCGCCAGCAGCCAAGGGGTCGGTAGGACTGAAGCTTTCTTT.

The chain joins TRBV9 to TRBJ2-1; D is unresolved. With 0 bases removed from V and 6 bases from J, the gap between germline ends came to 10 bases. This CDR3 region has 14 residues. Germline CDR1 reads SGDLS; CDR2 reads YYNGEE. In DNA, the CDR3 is TGTGCCAGCAGCGTAGATCCTGGGTTCAATGAGCAGTTCTTC. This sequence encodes CASSVDPGFNEQFF.

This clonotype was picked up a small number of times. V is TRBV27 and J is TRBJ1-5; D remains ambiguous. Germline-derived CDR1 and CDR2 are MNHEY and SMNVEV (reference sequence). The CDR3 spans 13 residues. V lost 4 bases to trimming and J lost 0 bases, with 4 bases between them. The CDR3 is CASSWNSNQPQHF. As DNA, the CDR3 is TGTGCCAGCAGTTGGAATAGCAATCAGCCCCAGCATTTT.

CDR3 protein: CSVDGGDTQYF. For the CDR3, the DNA is TGCAGCGTTGACGGAGGAGATACGCAGTATTTT. The gene calls are TRBV29-1 and TRBJ2-3, with TRBD2 as a possible D gene (5 bases). This CDR3 contains 11 residues. V was cut by 3 bases and J by 5 bases, with 6 bases left in between. CDR1 and CDR2 (germline): SQVTM, ANQGSEA.

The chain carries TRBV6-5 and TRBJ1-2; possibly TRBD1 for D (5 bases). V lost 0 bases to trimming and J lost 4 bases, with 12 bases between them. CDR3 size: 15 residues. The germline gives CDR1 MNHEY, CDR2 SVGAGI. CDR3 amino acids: CASSYSMGESYGYTF. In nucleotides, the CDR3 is TGTGCCAGCAGTTACTCGATGGGGGAGAGCTATGGCTACACCTTC.

The CDR3: CASSPGATLGTGELFF. The DNA of the CDR3 is TGTGCCAGCAGCCCAGGGGCCACCCTAGGCACCGGGGAGCTGTTTTTT. This chain connects TRBV5-8 to TRBJ2-2; the D gene is possibly TRBD1 (6 bases). This CDR3 is built from 16 residues. The V gene lost 4 bases and the J gene lost 4 bases, with 17 bases spanning the gap. Germline CDR1 and CDR2: SGHTS and YDEGEE.

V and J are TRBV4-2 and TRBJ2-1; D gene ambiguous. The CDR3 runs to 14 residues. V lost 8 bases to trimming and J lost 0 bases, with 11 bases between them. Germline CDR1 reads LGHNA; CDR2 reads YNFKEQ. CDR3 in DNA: TGTGCCAGCGCTATGAGTGCCTCCTACAATGAGCAGTTCTTC. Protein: CASAMSASYNEQFF.